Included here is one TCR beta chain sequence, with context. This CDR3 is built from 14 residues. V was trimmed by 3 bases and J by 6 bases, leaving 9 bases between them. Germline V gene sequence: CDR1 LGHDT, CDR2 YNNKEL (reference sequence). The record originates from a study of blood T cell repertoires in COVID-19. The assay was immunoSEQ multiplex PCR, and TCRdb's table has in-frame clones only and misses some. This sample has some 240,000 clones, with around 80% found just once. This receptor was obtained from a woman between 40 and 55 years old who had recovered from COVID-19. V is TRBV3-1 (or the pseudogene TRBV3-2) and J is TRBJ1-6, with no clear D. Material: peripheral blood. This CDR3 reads CASSQGRFNSPLHF. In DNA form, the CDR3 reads TGTGCCAGCAGCCAGGGCAGATTTAATTCACCCCTCCACTTT.